The 28 T cell receptor beta chains below were found in one sample sequenced in a study of blood T cell repertoires in COVID-19. The table came from immunoSEQ multiplex PCR; TCRdb's copy has only in-frame clones and leaves some out. Here the sample spans some 200,000 clones, roughly 85% being singletons. Sequenced input: peripheral blood. The source is a woman in her 70s with acute or convalescent COVID-19.

This chain links TRBV24-1 with TRBJ2-5; 11 bases are shared with TRBD1. CDR1 is KGHDR, CDR2 SFDVKD, per germline. V was pared by 2 bases and J by 5 bases, with 6 bases of the junction left unmatched. This CDR3 spans 16 amino acids. In nucleotides, the CDR3 is TGTGCCACCAGTGATTCCGGGACAGGGGGTCGGGAGACCCAGTACTTC. Its protein product is CATSDSGTGGRETQYF.

In its sample, this clone was seen a few times. This chain connects TRBV5-4 to TRBJ2-3; the D gene is possibly TRBD2 (6 bases). V lost 4 bases to trimming and J lost 1 base, with 16 bases between them. Germline V gene sequence: CDR1 SGHNT, CDR2 YYREEE (reference sequence). The CDR3 is 16 residues long. Written as DNA, the CDR3 is TGTGCCAGCAGCACGGGGGTGTTAGCGGGCACAGATACGCAGTATTTT. As protein: CASSTGVLAGTDTQYF.

This chain joins TRBV5-1 and TRBJ2-2; D is ambiguous. The V and J ends lost 4 bases and 1 base respectively, with 5 bases between them. The germline gives CDR1 SGHRS, CDR2 YFSETQ. The CDR3 sequence is 13 residues long. The CDR3 here is CASSPQNTGELFF. As DNA, the CDR3 is TGCGCCAGCAGCCCCCAGAACACCGGGGAGCTGTTTTTT.

To note about this clone: Other nucleotide sequences from this sample produce the same CDR3. The chain joins TRBV18 to TRBJ1-1; 9 bases agree with TRBD1. V dropped 3 bases and J dropped 5; count of bases not matched to a gene: 4. CDR1 and CDR2 (germline): KGHSH, LQKENI. The CDR3 consists of 14 residues. The chain's CDR3 is CASSPGQGETEAFF. CDR3 nucleotides: TGTGCCAGCTCACCGGGACAGGGCGAGACTGAAGCTTTCTTT.

The rearrangement links TRBV5-1 to TRBJ2-1, with 11 nucleotides matching TRBD2. From germline, CDR1 is SGHRS and CDR2 YFSETQ. Trimming took 2 bases from V and 8 from J; bases not matched to a gene: 12. The CDR3 covers 17 residues. The CDR3 here is CASSFPETSGRVDEQFF. In DNA form, the CDR3 reads TGCGCCAGCAGCTTCCCGGAAACTAGCGGGAGAGTCGATGAGCAGTTCTTC.

Here the CDR3 DNA reads TGCAGTGCTAGTCTCGCTAGCGGGAGGCCCCGTGGTTACAATGAGCAGTTCTTC. It yields the protein CSASLASGRPRGYNEQFF. This chain links TRBV20-1 with TRBJ2-1; 11 nucleotides line up with TRBD2. V was clipped by 3 bases and J by 4 bases; unmatched bases: 14. CDR3 length: 18 amino acids. Germline assignment: CDR1 DFQATT and CDR2 SNEGSKA (reference sequence).

V and J are TRBV10-3 and TRBJ1-3, with D uncertain. The CDR3 has 10 residues. CDR1 is ENHRY, CDR2 SYGVKD, per germline. The germline V and J ends were trimmed by 10 bases and 8 bases, with 9 bases remaining between them. CDR3 in amino acids: CATGSYTIYF. The CDR3 coding sequence is TGTGCCACGGGGAGTTACACCATATATTTT.

The chain uses TRBV5-6 and TRBJ2-3; 10 bases match TRBD2. Germline values: CDR1 SGHDT, CDR2 YYEEEE. J lost 10 bases, V lost 3 bases, and 8 bases had no gene match. The CDR3 has 14 amino acids. The CDR3: CASSSLAGEMAQYF. CDR3 bases: TGTGCCAGCAGCTCCCTAGCGGGAGAAATGGCGCAGTATTTT.

J is TRBJ1-2 and V is TRBV20-1, with unresolved D. CDR1 and CDR2 (germline): DFQATT, SNEGSKA (reference sequence). V was pared by 4 bases and J by 4 bases, with 16 bases between. This CDR3 contains 14 residues. Written as DNA, the CDR3 is TGCAGTGCTACTGAGCCACTTCTAAGCTATGGCTACACCTTC. Translation: CSATEPLLSYGYTF.

In its sample, this clone was seen a few times. J is TRBJ2-1 and V is TRBV11-2; TRBD2 aligns across 10 bases. The CDR3 has 15 amino acids. Trimming at V came to 6 bases and at J to 3 bases, leaving 5 bases not matched to a gene. The germline CDR1 and CDR2 sequences are SGHAT and FQNNGV. The CDR3 loop reads CASRPLAGDYNEQFF. The CDR3 nucleotides read TGTGCCAGCAGACCTCTAGCGGGAGACTACAATGAGCAGTTCTTC.

V usage is TRBV13 and J usage is TRBJ2-2, with D uncertain. The CDR3 sequence is 13 residues long. Germline V gene sequence: CDR1 PRHDT, CDR2 FYEKMQ (reference sequence). Trimming pared 4 bases from V and 5 bases from J, leaving 8 bases between. The CDR3 sequence: CASSSSVTGELFF. The CDR3 DNA sequence: TGTGCCAGCAGCTCCTCGGTGACCGGGGAGCTGTTTTTT.

This clone was recorded once. This chain joins TRBV2 and TRBJ2-5; the D gene is possibly TRBD2 (6 bases). Trimming stripped 6 bases from V and 5 bases from J, with 10 bases between. The CDR3 covers 12 residues. CDR1 SNHLY and CDR2 FYNNEI come from the germline V gene. The CDR3 sequence is CASRGLGETQYF. CDR3 bases: TGTGCCAGCAGGGGACTCGGGGAGACCCAGTACTTC.

The chain is built from TRBV5-4 and TRBJ2-5; perhaps TRBD1 as D (5 bases). CDR3 length: 14 amino acids. Trimming stripped 0 bases from V and 1 base from J, with 7 bases between. The germline V gene encodes CDR1 SGHNT and CDR2 YYREEE (reference sequence). The CDR3 sequence: CASSLAQGQETQYF. As DNA, the CDR3 is TGTGCCAGCAGCTTGGCTCAGGGCCAAGAGACCCAGTACTTC. The entire variable domain, with the rest obtained from reference TRBV5-4 and TRBJ2-5, is as follows: ETGVTQSPTHLIKTRGQQVTLRCSSQSGHNTVSWYQQALGQGPQFIFQYYREEENGRGNFPPRFSGLQFPNYSSELNVNALELDDSALYLCASSLAQGQETQYFGPGTRLLVL.

This clone was detected a few times. The chain is built from TRBV10-3 and TRBJ2-1; D remains ambiguous. V shed 0 bases and J shed 9 bases, with 6 bases lying between them. Looked up from germline, CDR1 is ENHRY and CDR2 is SYGVKD. The CDR3 has 12 residues. In DNA form, the CDR3 reads TGTGCCATCAGTGAGTCCGAGGTTGAGCAGTTCTTC. Amino acid sequence: CAISESEVEQFF.

The chain joins TRBV6-5 to TRBJ1-4; D is unresolved. There are 13 residues in the CDR3. Trimming removed 8 bases at V and 4 bases at J, with 11 bases between. Germline V lookup: CDR1 MNHEY, CDR2 SVGAGI. The CDR3 DNA reads TGTGCCAGCGCGATATCGGGTAATGAAAAACTGTTTTTT. Protein sequence: CASAISGNEKLFF.

This clone was seen just once. V and J are TRBV3-1 (or the pseudogene TRBV3-2) and TRBJ2-1; 8 positions match TRBD2. The CDR3 is made up of 15 amino acids. CDR1 LGHDT and CDR2 YNNKEL come from the germline V gene (reference sequence). V gave up 2 bases and J gave up 9 bases; unmatched junction bases: 9. DNA of the CDR3: TGTGCCAGCAGCCAACTAATCTTTAGCGGGACTGAGCAGTTCTTC. Amino acid sequence: CASSQLIFSGTEQFF.

The chain recombines TRBV5-1 with TRBJ2-1; TRBD2 matches at 12 bases. CDR1 is SGHRS and CDR2 is YFSETQ in the germline V gene. This CDR3 contains 15 residues. Trimming took 4 bases from V and 5 from J; bases not matched to a gene: 4. This chain's CDR3 is CASSPGLAGHNEQFF. CDR3 DNA sequence: TGCGCCAGCAGCCCGGGACTAGCGGGCCACAATGAGCAGTTCTTC.

The table lists this clone with a few counts. The rearrangement uses TRBV15 and TRBJ1-2; D gene ambiguous. Trimming took 3 bases from V and 7 from J, leaving 15 bases between them. The CDR3 length is 14 residues. Per germline, CDR1 LNHNV and CDR2 YYDKDF (reference sequence). The CDR3 DNA sequence: TGTGCCACCAGCAGGGACCAGTGGGCGGGTGGCTACACCTTC. Encoded protein: CATSRDQWAGGYTF.

The genes are TRBV5-4 and TRBJ2-3, with D maybe TRBD2 (5 bases). Deletions cut 0 bases from V and 1 base from J, with 12 bases between. The CDR3 consists of 16 residues. Germline values: CDR1 SGHNT, CDR2 YYREEE (reference sequence). The CDR3: CASSLGGRDRTDTQYF. The CDR3 DNA reads TGTGCCAGCAGCTTGGGAGGGCGCGACCGCACAGATACGCAGTATTTT. The variable domain in full, completed from reference TRBV5-4 and TRBJ2-3, reads ETGVTQSPTHLIKTRGQQVTLRCSSQSGHNTVSWYQQALGQGPQFIFQYYREEENGRGNFPPRFSGLQFPNYSSELNVNALELDDSALYLCASSLGGRDRTDTQYFGPGTRLTVL.

V is TRBV21-1 and J is TRBJ2-5; the tabulated D call, TRBD1, remains unverified against the DNA. TRBV21-1 represents a pseudogene. The CDR3 loop spans 14 amino acids. The DNA for the CDR3 is TGTGCCAGCAGCCAGGACAGGGGAAGGGAGACCCAGTACTTC. Its protein is CASSQDRGRETQYF.

The J gene is TRBJ2-5, the V gene TRBV6-5; TRBD1 aligns across 7 bases. This CDR3 is built from 14 residues. After removal of 6 bases from V and 7 bases from J, the junction contained 11 bases not matched to a gene. Germline V lookup: CDR1 MNHEY, CDR2 SVGAGI. The CDR3 DNA is TGTGCCAGCAGCGTGACAGGGAATGGGGCGACCCAGTACTTC. Translating gives CASSVTGNGATQYF.

The chain links TRBV5-1 to TRBJ2-2, with D possibly TRBD2 on 5 matching bases. This CDR3 is 15 amino acids long. Trimming took off 4 bases at V and 0 bases at J, with 10 bases between the two ends. From germline, CDR1 is SGHRS and CDR2 YFSETQ. This chain's CDR3 is CASSLDGANTGELFF. In DNA form, the CDR3 reads TGCGCCAGCAGCCTGGACGGGGCGAACACCGGGGAGCTGTTTTTT.

V usage is TRBV4-2 and J usage is TRBJ2-3; D call uncertain. In germline, CDR1 is LGHNA, CDR2 YNFKEQ. Deletions cut 1 base from V and 14 bases from J, with 19 bases between. The CDR3 has 14 amino acids. CDR3 amino acids: CASSQAGSVIAVYF. CDR3 coding DNA: TGTGCCAGCAGCCAAGCAGGTTCCGTGATTGCAGTGTATTTT.

V and J are TRBV18 and TRBJ2-7; 7 bases are shared with TRBD1. The V segment lost 0 bases and the J segment 7 bases; nucleotides outside the gene matches: 3. Germline CDR1 and CDR2: KGHSH and LQKENI. This CDR3 contains 13 residues. The DNA for the CDR3 is TGTGCCAGCTCACCACCGACAGGGTCAGAGCAGTACTTC. Translated: CASSPPTGSEQYF. The full variable domain, its missing parts supplied by reference TRBV18 and TRBJ2-7, is NAGVMQNPRHLVRRRGQEARLRCSPMKGHSHVYWYRQLPEEGLKFMVYLQKENIIDESGMPKERFSAEFPKEGPSILRIQQVVRGDSAAYFCASSPPTGSEQYFGPGTRLTVT.

This sequence joins TRBV5-6 and TRBJ2-7, with D hard to call. This CDR3 spans 12 amino acids. V was clipped by 1 base and J by 1 base, with 3 bases between them. Germline CDR1 and CDR2: SGHDT and YYEEEE. The CDR3 coding sequence is TGTGCCAGCAGCTTGTCGTCCTACGAGCAGTACTTC. This sequence encodes CASSLSSYEQYF. Supplemented by reference TRBV5-6 and TRBJ2-7, the full variable domain reads DAGVTQSPTHLIKTRGQQVTLRCSPKSGHDTVSWYQQALGQGPQFIFQYYEEEERQRGNFPDRFSGHQFPNYSSELNVNALLLGDSALYLCASSLSSYEQYFGPGTRLTVT.

The chain links TRBV9 to TRBJ2-7; 7 positions match TRBD1. Trimming took 4 bases from V and 7 from J; bases not matched to a gene: 14. Germline loops: CDR1 SGDLS, CDR2 YYNGEE. This CDR3 is built from 15 residues. The CDR3 region is CASSSVDRDRGEQYF. DNA for the CDR3: TGTGCCAGCAGCTCAGTTGACCGGGACAGAGGAGAGCAGTACTTC.

The rearrangement uses TRBV2 and TRBJ1-5; D not certain. Trimming pared 2 bases from V and 6 bases from J, leaving 14 bases between. This CDR3 contains 15 residues. The V gene's germline CDR1 is SNHLY and CDR2 FYNNEI. CDR3 sequence reads: CASSETRRLGQPQHF. The CDR3 coding sequence is TGTGCCAGCAGTGAAACCCGGAGGTTAGGTCAGCCCCAGCATTTT.

The rearrangement links TRBV18 to TRBJ1-1; D is possibly TRBD1 (5 bases). The CDR3 runs 13 residues. V lost 1 base and J lost 8, with 11 bases in between. Germline CDR1 and CDR2: KGHSH and LQKENI. CDR3 sequence reads: CASSPQQAGEAFF. Written as DNA, the CDR3 is TGTGCCAGCTCACCACAACAGGCGGGGGAAGCTTTCTTT.